The clone carrying this T cell receptor beta chain was recorded a few times. Its antigen is not known. The data originate from a study of identical twins. Study results and limitations: Model-predicted out-of-frame TCR alpha sharing fell below observed values in monozygotic twins.

Only healthy Caucasians were included as donors. Via MiXCR, TCRdb re-called the 5' RACE reads, giving one row per CDR3 protein. The sample lists a few hundred thousand distinct CDR3 sequences; 9% were seen once. The sample was naive T cells sorted from blood. The sequence came from a woman aged 45 to 65 in good health.

CDR3 coding DNA: TGTGCCAGCAGCGGGGCTAGCGAGGGCACAGATACGCAGTATTTT. Its protein product is CASSGASEGTDTQYF. The gene calls are TRBV11-1 and TRBJ2-3; weak D call: TRBD2 (6 bases). Per germline, CDR1 SGHAT and CDR2 FQDESV (reference sequence). Trimming shortened V by 5 bases and J by 1 base, and 13 bases separated the two germline ends. This CDR3 is built from 15 residues.